The sample holds a few counts of the clone carrying this T cell receptor (beta chain). Its target is not known. This sample includes further DNA sequences coding for the same CDR3. These data are taken from a study of shared clonotypes between healthy human individuals. Study findings and constraints: Shared across a handful of donors were about 4.8% of the naive CD4 clonotypes.

In the CD4+ fraction, cells were divided into CD45RA+ naive and CD45RA-negative memory subsets. TCRdb's table, derived via immunoSEQ multiplex PCR, lists solely in-frame clones and lacks some. The data show 2 million to 2.5 million clones, approximately 93% seen once. What was sequenced was naive CD4+ T cells from PBMCs. The subset here: CD45RA+ positively selected. The TCR comes from a man aged 18-30 years in good health. Some clones in this sample may be carry-over from other donors' samples.

CDR3 residues: CASSWGLAGQETQYF. CDR3 DNA: TGCGCCAGCAGCTGGGGACTAGCGGGACAAGAGACCCAGTACTTC. This chain connects TRBV5-1 to TRBJ2-5, with 13 positions matching TRBD2. This CDR3 is built from 15 residues. Germline-derived CDR1 and CDR2 are SGHRS and YFSETQ. Germline trimming cut 3 bases from V and 2 bases from J; bases unmatched to any gene: 1.